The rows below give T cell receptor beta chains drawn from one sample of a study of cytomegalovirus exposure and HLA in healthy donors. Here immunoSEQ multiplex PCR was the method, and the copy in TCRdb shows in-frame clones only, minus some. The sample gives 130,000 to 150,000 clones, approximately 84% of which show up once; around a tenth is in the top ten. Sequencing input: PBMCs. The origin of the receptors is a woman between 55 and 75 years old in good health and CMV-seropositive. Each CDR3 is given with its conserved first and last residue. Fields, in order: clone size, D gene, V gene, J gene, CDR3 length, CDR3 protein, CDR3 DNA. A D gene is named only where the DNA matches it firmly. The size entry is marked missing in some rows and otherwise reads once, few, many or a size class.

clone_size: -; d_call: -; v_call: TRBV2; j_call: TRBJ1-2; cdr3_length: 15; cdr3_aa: CASSEARGGVGGYTF; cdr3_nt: TGTGCCAGCAGTGAAGCCCGGGGGGGGGTGGGTGGCTACACCTTC
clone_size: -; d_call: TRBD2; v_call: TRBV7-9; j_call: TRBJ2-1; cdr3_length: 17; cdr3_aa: CASSATSGSPKGNEQFF; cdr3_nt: TGTGCCAGCAGCGCGACTAGCGGGAGCCCCAAAGGGAATGAGCAGTTCTTC
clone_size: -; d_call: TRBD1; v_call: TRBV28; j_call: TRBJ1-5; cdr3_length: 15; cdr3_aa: CASSFPRGVVLSQHF; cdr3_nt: TGTGCCAGCAGTTTTCCCAGGGGGGTGGTGTTGTCCCAGCATTTT
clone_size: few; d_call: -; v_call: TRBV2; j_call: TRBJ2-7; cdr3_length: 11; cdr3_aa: CASSKADEQYF; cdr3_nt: TGTGCCAGCAGTAAGGCGGACGAGCAGTACTTC
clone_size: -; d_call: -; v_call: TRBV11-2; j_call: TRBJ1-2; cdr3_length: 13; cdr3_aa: CASSLSRVRGYTF; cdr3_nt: TGTGCCAGCAGCTTGTCCAGGGTCCGTGGCTACACCTTC
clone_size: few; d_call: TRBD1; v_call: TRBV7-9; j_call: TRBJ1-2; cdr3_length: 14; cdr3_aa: CASMEADLRGGYTF; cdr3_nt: TGTGCCAGCATGGAAGCGGACCTCAGGGGGGGCTACACCTTC
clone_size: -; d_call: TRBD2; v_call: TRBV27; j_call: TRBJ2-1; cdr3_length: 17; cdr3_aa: CASSLGPFASGSFPQFF; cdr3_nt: TGTGCCAGCAGTTTAGGACCCTTCGCTAGCGGGAGTTTCCCGCAGTTCTTC
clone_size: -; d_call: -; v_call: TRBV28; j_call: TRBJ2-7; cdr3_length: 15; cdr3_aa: CASSSRVLLSYEQYF; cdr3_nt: TGTGCCAGCAGTTCTCGGGTTTTGCTCTCCTACGAGCAGTACTTC
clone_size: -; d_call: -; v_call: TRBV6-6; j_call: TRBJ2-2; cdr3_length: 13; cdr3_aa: CASRQINTGELFF; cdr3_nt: TGTGCCAGCAGGCAGATAAACACCGGGGAGCTGTTTTTT
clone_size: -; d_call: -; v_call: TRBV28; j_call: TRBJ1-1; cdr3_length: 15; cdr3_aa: CASSLRAGVVTEAFF; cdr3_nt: TGTGCCAGCAGTTTACGGGCAGGGGTGGTCACTGAAGCTTTCTTT